The clone carrying this T cell receptor (beta chain) was recorded only once. The antigen remains undetermined. The sample is drawn from a study of early T cells in non-severe SARS-CoV-2 infection. At the level of the study: Bulk RNA taken from unsorted whole blood was sequenced, leaving chains unpaired. Study results and caveats: The matching step, a VDJdb search, favored anti-spike CD8 responses and missed private and CD4 specificities.

Individual cDNA molecules were tagged with unique molecular identifiers. From the 5' RACE reads, TCRdb called clonotypes with MiXCR, one entry per CDR3 protein. This table holds roughly 60,000 distinct CDR3 sequences, about an eighth found once. The junction had 4 bases not matched to a gene; V was cut back by 6 bases and J by 3 bases. CDR1 and CDR2 (germline): DFQATT, SNEGSKA (reference sequence). CDR3 length equals 12 residues. The chain employs TRBV20-1 and TRBJ1-2, with TRBD1 identical over 7 bases. This sequence originates from an adult who was a healthcare worker with PCR-confirmed SARS-CoV-2 infection or an uninfected control (not recorded which). Material: whole blood. CDR3 in amino acids: CSAWDSDYGYTF. As DNA, the CDR3 is TGCAGTGCCTGGGACAGCGACTATGGCTACACCTTC.